These 19 T cell receptor beta chains were sequenced from one sample in a study of blood T cell repertoires in COVID-19. Sequencing was performed with immunoSEQ multiplex PCR; in TCRdb, only in-frame clones are kept and a portion is missing. The table lists some 280,000 clones, 85% of them singletons. Source material: peripheral blood. Receptor source: a woman aged 45 to 65 with active or convalescent COVID-19.

The V gene is TRBV5-1, the J gene TRBJ2-7, with TRBD2 as a possible D gene (6 bases). With 0 bases removed from V and 0 bases from J, the gap between germline ends came to 13 bases. Per germline, CDR1 SGHRS and CDR2 YFSETQ. The CDR3 contains 16 residues. The CDR3 here is CASSLEVGLSSYEQYF. The CDR3 region has the DNA TGCGCCAGCAGCTTGGAGGTAGGACTAAGCTCCTACGAGCAGTACTTC.

This chain links TRBV19 with TRBJ2-1; possibly TRBD1 or TRBD2 for D (5 bases each). The germline V gene encodes CDR1 LNHDA and CDR2 SQIVND (reference sequence). The CDR3 contains 14 residues. The germline V and J ends were trimmed by 4 bases and 4 bases, with 11 bases remaining between them. CDR3 amino acids: CASSTEGPYNEQFF. DNA for the CDR3: TGTGCCAGTAGTACAGAGGGGCCGTACAATGAGCAGTTCTTC.

The chain links TRBV12-3 or TRBV12-4 to TRBJ1-5, with D perhaps matching TRBD1 (5 bases). The CDR3 has 13 amino acids. V dropped 2 bases and J dropped 5 bases, with 7 bases sitting between them. CDR3 DNA sequence: TGTGCCAGCAGTTTAACCAGGGATCAGCCCCAGCATTTT. This codes for CASSLTRDQPQHF.

J is TRBJ2-1 and V is TRBV6-6; no reliable D call. The CDR3 runs 14 residues. V lost 6 bases and J 2 bases, leaving 11 bases between the germline ends. Germline V CDR1 and CDR2: MNHNY, SVGAGI (reference sequence). In DNA form, the CDR3 reads TGTGCCAGCAGCAGACAACCCGCCTACAATGAGCAGTTCTTC. It yields the protein CASSRQPAYNEQFF.

This chain links TRBV27 with TRBJ1-1; a weak D match, TRBD1 (6 bases). V gave up 5 bases and J gave up 1 base, with 11 bases separating them. The length of the CDR3 is 14 residues. Germline V gene lookup returns CDR1 MNHEY and CDR2 SMNVEV (reference sequence). CDR3 in DNA: TGTGCCAGCAGTACAGGGTTGGGGAACACTGAAGCTTTCTTT. Its protein is CASSTGLGNTEAFF.

V is TRBV5-4 and J is TRBJ1-3; TRBD1 aligns across 7 bases. The J segment lost 0 bases and the V segment lost 5 bases, leaving 8 bases of the junction unmatched. Germline-derived CDR1 and CDR2 are SGHNT and YYREEE (reference sequence). This CDR3 region has 16 residues. This chain's CDR3 is CASSPTGPLSGNTIYF. The CDR3 coding sequence is TGTGCCAGCAGTCCGACAGGGCCCCTCTCTGGAAACACCATATATTTT.

The V gene is TRBV19, the J gene TRBJ2-2; 13 nucleotides agree with TRBD2. The CDR3 covers 18 residues. V dropped 3 bases and J dropped 4; count of bases not matched to a gene: 8. The V gene's germline CDR1 is LNHDA and CDR2 SQIVND (reference sequence). The CDR3 region is CASSIGGLAGRGTGELFF. In DNA form, the CDR3 reads TGTGCCAGTAGTATTGGGGGACTAGCGGGACGGGGCACCGGGGAGCTGTTTTTT.

This chain uses TRBV5-6 with TRBJ2-1, with D perhaps TRBD2 (5 bases). Germline V gene lookup returns CDR1 SGHDT and CDR2 YYEEEE. V was trimmed by 0 bases and J by 15 bases, leaving 13 bases between them. CDR3 length: 12 residues. DNA of the CDR3: TGTGCCAGCAGCTTGGCGGGGAATACTCGGTTCTTC. Protein: CASSLAGNTRFF.

The genes are TRBV9 and TRBJ2-5, with D possibly matching TRBD1 (5 bases). The germline V and J ends were trimmed by 0 bases and 5 bases, with 14 bases remaining between them. Germline loops: CDR1 SGDLS, CDR2 YYNGEE. The CDR3 sequence is 15 residues long. The CDR3 spells CASSVGPGQGETQYF. The CDR3 DNA is TGTGCCAGCAGCGTAGGCCCAGGGCAAGGCGAGACCCAGTACTTC.

The rearrangement links TRBV7-8 to TRBJ1-2; no definite D call. Germline CDR1 is SGHVS and CDR2 is FQNEAQ. V was clipped by 7 bases and J by 4 bases, with 13 bases between them. The CDR3 is 13 amino acids. CDR3: CASTEGGFYGYTF. CDR3 DNA: TGTGCCAGCACGGAAGGAGGGTTCTATGGCTACACCTTC.

This clone was detected only a few times. The rearrangement links TRBV30 to TRBJ1-6, with TRBD1 identical over 8 bases. CDR1 is GTSNPN, CDR2 SVGIG, per germline (reference sequence). V lost 3 bases to trimming and J lost 8 bases; unmatched junction nucleotides: 9. The CDR3 sequence is 15 residues long. CDR3 in DNA: TGTGCCTGGAGGCGGACCGGGACAGGAGATTCACCCCTCCACTTT. Translating gives CAWRRTGTGDSPLHF.

J is TRBJ1-2 and V is TRBV29-1; TRBD1 aligns across 8 bases. V shed 7 bases, J shed 7 bases, and the junction held 5 bases outside the gene matches. CDR1 and CDR2 (germline): SQVTM, ANQGSEA. The CDR3 sequence is 11 residues long. The CDR3 loop is CSGGQGVGYTF. DNA of the CDR3: TGCAGCGGCGGACAGGGTGTTGGCTACACCTTC.

As regards this clone: One end of the junction does not line up with germline, which may come from a read error. The rearrangement links TRBV2 to TRBJ1-2; D remains ambiguous. CDR3 length: 13 amino acids. Germline CDR1 reads SNHLY; CDR2 reads FYNNEI. As DNA, the CDR3 is TGTGCCAGCAGTAGCGGCAGTTTCTATGCCTACACCTTC. Translated: CASSSGSFYAYTF.

The gene calls are TRBV5-1 and TRBJ2-7; 11 bases fit TRBD2. The CDR3 runs 14 residues. With 4 bases clipped from V and 2 bases from J, the junction kept 2 bases outside the gene matches. Germline V CDR1 and CDR2: SGHRS, YFSETQ. DNA for the CDR3: TGCGCCAGCAGCCTAGCGGGAGGTCCCTACGAGCAGTACTTC. Translated, it gives CASSLAGGPYEQYF. Together with reference TRBV5-1 and TRBJ2-7, the CDR3 gives the full variable domain: KAGVTQTPRYLIKTRGQQVTLSCSPISGHRSVSWYQQTPGQGLQFLFEYFSETQRNKGNFPGRFSGRQFSNSRSEMNVSTLELGDSALYLCASSLAGGPYEQYFGPGTRLTVT.

About this clone itself: This sample includes further DNA sequences coding for the same CDR3. The chain uses TRBV19 and TRBJ2-5, with 9 nucleotides matching TRBD2. This CDR3 has 15 residues. Germline trimming cut 2 bases from V and 5 bases from J; bases unmatched to any gene: 6. From germline, CDR1 is LNHDA and CDR2 SQIVND (reference sequence). The CDR3 is CASSILTSGRETQYF. CDR3 coding DNA: TGTGCCAGTAGTATATTGACTAGCGGTAGGGAGACCCAGTACTTC. Combining the CDR3 with reference TRBV19 and TRBJ2-5 gives the whole variable domain DGGITQSPKYLFRKEGQNVTLSCEQNLNHDAMYWYRQDPGQGLRLIYYSQIVNDFQKGDIAEGYSVSREKKESFPLTVTSAQKNPTAFYLCASSILTSGRETQYFGPGTRLLVL.

The V call is TRBV9, the J call TRBJ1-5; D not certain. Germline CDR1 and CDR2: SGDLS and YYNGEE. This CDR3 contains 15 residues. V gave up 0 bases and J gave up 2 bases, with 9 bases separating them. In DNA, the CDR3 is TGTGCCAGCAGCGTAGAGGCGGGAGGCAATCAGCCCCAGCATTTT. Translated, it gives CASSVEAGGNQPQHF.

V is TRBV6-5 and J is TRBJ1-5; TRBD1 agrees at 8 bases. Unmatched junction bases numbered 8, after V lost 4 bases and J lost 6 bases. This CDR3 is built from 15 residues. CDR1 and CDR2 (germline): MNHEY, SVGAGI. The CDR3 DNA follows: TGTGCCAGCAGTTCCGACAGGGGTGCAGGTCAGCCCCAGCATTTT. As protein: CASSSDRGAGQPQHF.

The CDR3 sequence: CASSSSGRGNEQFF. CDR3 coding DNA: TGTGCCAGCAGTTCCTCGGGCAGGGGTAATGAGCAGTTCTTC. The J gene is TRBJ2-1, the V gene TRBV6-5; TRBD1 might be the D (6 bases). From germline, CDR1 is MNHEY and CDR2 SVGAGI. The CDR3 covers 14 residues. V gave up 4 bases and J gave up 7 bases, with 14 bases separating them.

The CDR3 here is CASSLDADTQYF. DNA for the CDR3: TGTGCCAGCAGCTTGGATGCGGATACGCAGTATTTT. V usage is TRBV5-5 and J usage is TRBJ2-3; the D is unclear. Trimming cost V 0 bases and J 6 bases, with 5 bases left between them. CDR1 SGHKS and CDR2 YYEKEE come from the germline V gene (reference sequence). The CDR3 contains 12 residues.